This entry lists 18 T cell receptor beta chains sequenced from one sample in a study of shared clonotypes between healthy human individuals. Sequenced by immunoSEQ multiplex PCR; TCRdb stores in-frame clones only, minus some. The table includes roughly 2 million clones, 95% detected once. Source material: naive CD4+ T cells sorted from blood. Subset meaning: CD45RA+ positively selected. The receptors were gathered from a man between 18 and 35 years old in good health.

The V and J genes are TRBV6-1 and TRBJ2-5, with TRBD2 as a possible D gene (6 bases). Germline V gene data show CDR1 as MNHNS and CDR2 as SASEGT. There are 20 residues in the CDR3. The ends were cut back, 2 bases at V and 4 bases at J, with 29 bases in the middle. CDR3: CASSERRAAAVSIIRETQYF. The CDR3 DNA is TGTGCCAGCAGTGAAAGGAGGGCGGCAGCCGTGAGTATAATTCGAGAGACCCAGTACTTC.

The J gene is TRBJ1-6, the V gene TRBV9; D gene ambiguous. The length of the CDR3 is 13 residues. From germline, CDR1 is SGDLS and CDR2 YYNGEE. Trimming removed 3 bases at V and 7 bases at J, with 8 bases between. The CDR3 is CASSANLNSPLHF. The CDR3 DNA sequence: TGTGCCAGCAGCGCAAATCTGAATTCACCCCTCCACTTT. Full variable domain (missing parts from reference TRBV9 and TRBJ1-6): DSGVTQTPKHLITATGQRVTLRCSPRSGDLSVYWYQQSLDQGLQFLIQYYNGEERAKGNILERFSAQQFPDLHSELNLSSLELGDSALYFCASSANLNSPLHFGNGTRLTVT.

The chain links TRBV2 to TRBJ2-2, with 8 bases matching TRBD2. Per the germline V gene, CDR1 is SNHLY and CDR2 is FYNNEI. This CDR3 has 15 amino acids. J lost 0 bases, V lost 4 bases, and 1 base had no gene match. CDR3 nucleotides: TGTGCCAGCAGTGGAGCGGGAGCGAACACCGGGGAGCTGTTTTTT. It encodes CASSGAGANTGELFF. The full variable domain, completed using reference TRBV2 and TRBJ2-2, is EPEVTQTPSHQVTQMGQEVILRCVPISNHLYFYWYRQILGQKVEFLVSFYNNEISEKSEIFDDQFSVERPDGSNFTLKIRSTKLEDSAMYFCASSGAGANTGELFFGEGSRLTVL.

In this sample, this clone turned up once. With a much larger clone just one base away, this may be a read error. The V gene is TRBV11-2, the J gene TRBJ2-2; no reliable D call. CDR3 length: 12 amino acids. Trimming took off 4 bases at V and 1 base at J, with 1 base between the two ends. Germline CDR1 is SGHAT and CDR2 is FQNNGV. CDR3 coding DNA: TGTGCCAGCAGCTGGAACACCGGGGAGCTGTTTTTT. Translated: CASSWNTGELFF.

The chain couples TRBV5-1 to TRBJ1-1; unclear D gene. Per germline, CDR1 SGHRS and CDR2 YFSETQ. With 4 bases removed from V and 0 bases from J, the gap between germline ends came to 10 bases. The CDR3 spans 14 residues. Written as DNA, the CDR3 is TGCGCCAGCAGCCCTGACACCATGAACACTGAAGCTTTCTTT. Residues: CASSPDTMNTEAFF.

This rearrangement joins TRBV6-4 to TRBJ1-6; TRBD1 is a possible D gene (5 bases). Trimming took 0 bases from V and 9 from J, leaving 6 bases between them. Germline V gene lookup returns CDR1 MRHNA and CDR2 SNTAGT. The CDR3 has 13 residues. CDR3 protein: CASSDSQGSPLHF. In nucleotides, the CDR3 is TGTGCCAGCAGTGACTCCCAGGGTTCACCCCTCCACTTT.

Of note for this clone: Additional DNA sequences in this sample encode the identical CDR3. CDR3 coding DNA: TGTGCCAGCAGCTTGGGGACTGAAAGCAATCAGCCCCAGCATTTT. As protein: CASSLGTESNQPQHF. The chain has TRBV5-4 and TRBJ1-5; no clear D gene. This CDR3 has 15 residues. The germline V gene encodes CDR1 SGHNT and CDR2 YYREEE (reference sequence). V gave up 0 bases and J gave up 1 base, with 8 bases separating them.

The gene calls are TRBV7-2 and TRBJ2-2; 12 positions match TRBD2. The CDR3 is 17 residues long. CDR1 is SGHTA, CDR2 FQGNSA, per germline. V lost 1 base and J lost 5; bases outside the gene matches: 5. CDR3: CASSLVPGTSGTGELFF. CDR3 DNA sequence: TGTGCCAGCAGCTTAGTGCCCGGGACTAGCGGGACCGGGGAGCTGTTTTTT.

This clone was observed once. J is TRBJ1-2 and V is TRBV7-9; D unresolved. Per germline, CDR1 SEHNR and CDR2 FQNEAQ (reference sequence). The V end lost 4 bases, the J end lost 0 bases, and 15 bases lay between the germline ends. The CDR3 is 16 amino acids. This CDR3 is CASSSESSFTNYGYTF. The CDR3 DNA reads TGTGCCAGCAGCTCGGAGAGTTCCTTCACTAACTATGGCTACACCTTC.

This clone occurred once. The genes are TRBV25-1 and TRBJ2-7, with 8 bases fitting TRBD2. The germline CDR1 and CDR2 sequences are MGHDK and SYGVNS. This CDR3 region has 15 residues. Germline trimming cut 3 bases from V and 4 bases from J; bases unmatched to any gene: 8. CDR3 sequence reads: CASSDKGLGSYEQYF. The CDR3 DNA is TGTGCCAGCAGTGATAAGGGACTAGGAAGTTACGAGCAGTACTTC.

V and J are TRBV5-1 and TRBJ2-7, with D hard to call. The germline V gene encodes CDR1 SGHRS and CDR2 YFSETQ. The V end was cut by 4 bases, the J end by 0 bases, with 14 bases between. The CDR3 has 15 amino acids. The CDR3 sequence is CASSVDGSSSYEQYF. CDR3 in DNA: TGCGCCAGCAGCGTGGACGGTTCTAGCTCCTACGAGCAGTACTTC.

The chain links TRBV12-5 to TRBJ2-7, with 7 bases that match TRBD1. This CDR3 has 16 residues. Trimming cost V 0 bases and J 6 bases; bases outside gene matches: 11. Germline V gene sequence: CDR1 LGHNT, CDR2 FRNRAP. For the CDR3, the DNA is TGTGCTAGTGGTTTGGTAGAGAAGGACAGGATGCGCGAGCAGTACTTC. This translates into CASGLVEKDRMREQYF.

CDR3 sequence (DNA): TGTGCCTGGGTGGAAAAAAACATTCAGTACTTC. Translation: CAWVEKNIQYF. The rearrangement uses TRBV30 and TRBJ2-4; D gene uncertain. The CDR3 spans 11 residues. V lost 5 bases to trimming and J lost 4 bases, with 6 bases between them. Germline lookup yields CDR1 GTSNPN and CDR2 SVGIG (reference sequence).

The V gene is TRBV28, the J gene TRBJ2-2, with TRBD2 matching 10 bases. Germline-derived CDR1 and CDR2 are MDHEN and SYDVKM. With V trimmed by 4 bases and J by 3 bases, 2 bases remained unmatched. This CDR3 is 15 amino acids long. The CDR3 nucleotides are TGTGCCAGCAGTTCACTAGCGGGGTACACCGGGGAGCTGTTTTTT. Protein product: CASSSLAGYTGELFF. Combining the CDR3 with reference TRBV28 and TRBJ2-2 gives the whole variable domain DVKVTQSSRYLVKRTGEKVFLECVQDMDHENMFWYRQDPGLGLRLIYFSYDVKMKEKGDIPEGYSVSREKKERFSLILESASTNQTSMYLCASSSLAGYTGELFFGEGSRLTVL.

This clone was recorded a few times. The CDR3 coding sequence is TGTGCCAGCAGCTCAGGACAGGGAATAGTCTATTCACCCCTCCACTTT. Its protein product is CASSSGQGIVYSPLHF. This sequence joins TRBV28 and TRBJ1-6; 8 bases fit TRBD1. The CDR3 totals 16 residues. Germline CDR1 reads MDHEN; CDR2 reads SYDVKM. V dropped 6 bases and J dropped 8; count of bases not matched to a gene: 12. Supplemented by reference TRBV28 and TRBJ1-6, the full variable domain reads DVKVTQSSRYLVKRTGEKVFLECVQDMDHENMFWYRQDPGLGLRLIYFSYDVKMKEKGDIPEGYSVSREKKERFSLILESASTNQTSMYLCASSSGQGIVYSPLHFGNGTRLTVT.

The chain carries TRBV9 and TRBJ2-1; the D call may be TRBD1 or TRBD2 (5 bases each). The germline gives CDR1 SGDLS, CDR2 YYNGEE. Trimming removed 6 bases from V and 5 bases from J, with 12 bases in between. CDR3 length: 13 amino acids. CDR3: CASNRDAHNEQFF. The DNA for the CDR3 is TGTGCCAGCAATCGGGACGCCCACAATGAGCAGTTCTTC.

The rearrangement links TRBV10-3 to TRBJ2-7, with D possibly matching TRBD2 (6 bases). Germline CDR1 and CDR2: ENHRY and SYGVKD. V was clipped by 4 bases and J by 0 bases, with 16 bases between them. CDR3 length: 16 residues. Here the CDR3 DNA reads TGTGCCATCAGTGGGCCCTCCGGGACTGCCTCCTACGAGCAGTACTTC. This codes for CAISGPSGTASYEQYF.

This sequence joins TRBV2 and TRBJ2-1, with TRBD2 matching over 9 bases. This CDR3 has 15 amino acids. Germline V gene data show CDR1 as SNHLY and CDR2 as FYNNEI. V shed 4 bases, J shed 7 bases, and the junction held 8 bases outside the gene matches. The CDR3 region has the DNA TGTGCCAGCAGTGCATCCAGCGGGGGGTGGAATGAGCAGTTCTTC. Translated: CASSASSGGWNEQFF. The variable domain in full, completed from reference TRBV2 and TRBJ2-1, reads EPEVTQTPSHQVTQMGQEVILRCVPISNHLYFYWYRQILGQKVEFLVSFYNNEISEKSEIFDDQFSVERPDGSNFTLKIRSTKLEDSAMYFCASSASSGGWNEQFFGPGTRLTVL.